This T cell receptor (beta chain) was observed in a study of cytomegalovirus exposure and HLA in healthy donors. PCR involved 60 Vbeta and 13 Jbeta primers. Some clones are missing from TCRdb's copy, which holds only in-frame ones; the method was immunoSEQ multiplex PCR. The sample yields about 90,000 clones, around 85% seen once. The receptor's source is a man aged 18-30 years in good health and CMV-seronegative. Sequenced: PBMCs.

The CDR3 protein is CASSMTSGSGFIFQETQYF. As DNA, the CDR3 is TGCGCCAGCAGCATGACTAGCGGGAGCGGTTTCATTTTTCAAGAGACCCAGTACTTC. The chain uses TRBV5-1 and TRBJ2-5; 12 bases are a match to TRBD2. CDR3 length: 19 amino acids. CDR1 and CDR2 from the germline V gene are SGHRS and YFSETQ. After removal of 4 bases from V and 2 bases from J, the junction contained 15 bases not matched to a gene.